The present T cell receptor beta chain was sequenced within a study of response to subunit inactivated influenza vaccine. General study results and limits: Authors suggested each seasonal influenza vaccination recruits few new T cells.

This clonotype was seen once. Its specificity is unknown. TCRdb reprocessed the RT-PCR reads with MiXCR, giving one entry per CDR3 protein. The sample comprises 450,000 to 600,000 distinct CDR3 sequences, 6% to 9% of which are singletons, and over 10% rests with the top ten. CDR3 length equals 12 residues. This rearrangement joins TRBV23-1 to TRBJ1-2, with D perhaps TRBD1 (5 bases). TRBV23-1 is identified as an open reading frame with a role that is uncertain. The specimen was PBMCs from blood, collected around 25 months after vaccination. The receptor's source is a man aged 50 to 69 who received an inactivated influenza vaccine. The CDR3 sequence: CSSGQANYGYTF. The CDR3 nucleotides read TGCAGTTCGGGGCAAGCTAACTATGGCTACACCTTC.